The 27 T cell receptor beta chains in this list originate from one sample, sequenced in a study of T cell responses to AZD1222 COVID-19 vaccine. The table came from immunoSEQ multiplex PCR; TCRdb's copy has only in-frame clones and leaves some out. The sample shows about 75,000 clones, roughly 87% of them seen only once. Source: peripheral blood, taken 28 days after the second AZD1222 dose. The receptor set was obtained from an adult who received the AZD1222 COVID-19 vaccine.

The chain has TRBV14 and TRBJ1-5, with unresolved D. The germline V and J ends were trimmed by 3 bases and 7 bases, with 10 bases remaining between them. The germline V gene has CDR1 SGHDN and CDR2 FVKESK. This CDR3 is 13 amino acids long. The CDR3: CASSQGIRQPQHF. CDR3 in DNA: TGTGCCAGCAGCCAGGGGATCCGACAGCCCCAGCATTTT.

V gene TRBV7-2 combines with J gene TRBJ2-3, with unresolved D. Germline values: CDR1 SGHTA, CDR2 FQGNSA. Trimming shortened V by 3 bases and J by 0 bases, and 4 bases separated the two germline ends. The CDR3 runs to 13 residues. CDR3 coding DNA: TGTGCCAGCAGCTTTTACAGCACAGATACGCAGTATTTT. Its translation is CASSFYSTDTQYF.

This clone was observed a single time. This chain links TRBV5-1 with TRBJ1-2; 9 positions agree with TRBD1. Germline V gene lookup returns CDR1 SGHRS and CDR2 YFSETQ. The CDR3 has 14 amino acids. V was clipped by 3 bases and J by 4 bases; unmatched bases: 4. The CDR3 loop is CASSSGQGPYGYTF. Here the CDR3 DNA reads TGCGCCAGCAGCTCGGGACAGGGCCCCTATGGCTACACCTTC.

The CDR3 loop is CASSYVGSNQPQHF. The DNA for the CDR3 is TGTGCCAGCAGTTACGTGGGATCCAATCAGCCCCAGCATTTT. J is TRBJ1-5 and V is TRBV6-2 or TRBV6-3, with unresolved D. From germline, CDR1 is MNHEY and CDR2 SVGEGT. The CDR3 length is 14 residues. V was pared by 2 bases and J by 3 bases, with 8 bases between.

This clone showed up just once. The chain carries TRBV30 and TRBJ1-2; possible D gene TRBD1, 6 bases. Germline CDR1 is GTSNPN and CDR2 is SVGIG (reference sequence). The CDR3 contains 13 residues. The germline V and J ends were trimmed by 3 bases and 8 bases, with 16 bases remaining between them. The CDR3 bases are TGTGCCTGGAGGCCCGGGCCTCAGGGGGGCTACACCTTC. Its protein product is CAWRPGPQGGYTF.

The V gene is TRBV7-2, the J gene TRBJ1-2, with D possibly TRBD1 on 5 matching bases. Germline-derived CDR1 and CDR2 are SGHTA and FQGNSA. The CDR3 spans 14 residues. Trimming stripped 7 bases from V and 0 bases from J, with 12 bases between. The CDR3 DNA sequence: TGTGCCAGCACATACGGGGGGGCTAACTATGGCTACACCTTC. This translates into CASTYGGANYGYTF.

The V and J genes are TRBV15 and TRBJ1-1, with a weak D call TRBD1 (6 bases). Germline loops: CDR1 LNHNV, CDR2 YYDKDF (reference sequence). CDR3 length: 13 amino acids. V was pared by 4 bases and J by 12 bases, with 18 bases between. The CDR3 DNA reads as TGTGCCACCAGCAAAGGGGGGAGCAGGGAATCTTTCTTT. As protein: CATSKGGSRESFF.

The chain is built from TRBV28 and TRBJ1-2, with no clear D. Trimming took 3 bases from V and 6 from J, leaving 11 bases between them. CDR3 length equals 13 residues. Germline loops: CDR1 MDHEN, CDR2 SYDVKM. Here the CDR3 reads CASSLKAVHGYTF. CDR3 bases: TGTGCCAGCAGTTTGAAGGCAGTGCATGGCTACACCTTC.

The gene calls are TRBV11-2 and TRBJ2-5; the match to TRBD1 covers 10 bases. CDR1 SGHAT and CDR2 FQNNGV come from the germline V gene. This CDR3 comprises 14 residues. Trimming took 5 bases from V and 5 from J; bases not matched to a gene: 5. CDR3 coding DNA: TGTGCCAGCAGCGCCGACAGGGGGCGGGAGACCCAGTACTTC. Protein sequence: CASSADRGRETQYF. Full variable domain (outside the CDR3, taken from reference TRBV11-2 and TRBJ2-5): EAGVAQSPRYKIIEKRQSVAFWCNPISGHATLYWYQQILGQGPKLLIQFQNNGVVDDSQLPKDRFSAERLKGVDSTLKIQPAKLEDSAVYLCASSADRGRETQYFGPGTRLLVL.

V is TRBV6-5 and J is TRBJ1-5; D is perhaps TRBD1 (5 bases). Germline CDR1 and CDR2: MNHEY and SVGAGI. The CDR3 is 13 amino acids. Trimming took off 6 bases at V and 8 bases at J, with 14 bases between the two ends. This CDR3 is CASSHGGGKPQHF. The CDR3 DNA follows: TGTGCCAGCAGCCACGGGGGAGGCAAGCCCCAGCATTTT.

The chain has TRBV11-2 and TRBJ1-6; D is uncertain. Trimming took 5 bases from V and 4 from J, leaving 12 bases between them. Germline loops: CDR1 SGHAT, CDR2 FQNNGV. The CDR3 length is 15 residues. CDR3 protein: CASSPAPGYNSPLHF. The CDR3 DNA follows: TGTGCCAGCAGCCCGGCCCCAGGTTATAATTCACCCCTCCACTTT. The entire variable domain, with the rest obtained from reference TRBV11-2 and TRBJ1-6, is as follows: EAGVAQSPRYKIIEKRQSVAFWCNPISGHATLYWYQQILGQGPKLLIQFQNNGVVDDSQLPKDRFSAERLKGVDSTLKIQPAKLEDSAVYLCASSPAPGYNSPLHFGNGTRLTVT.

This clone was seen only a few times. The CDR3 region has the DNA TGTGCCATCAGTACGGGACAGGGTAACACTGAAGCTTTCTTT. This translates into CAISTGQGNTEAFF. V and J are TRBV10-3 and TRBJ1-1; 9 positions agree with TRBD1. The trim removed 5 bases at V and 2 bases at J, leaving 3 bases unmatched. Germline loops: CDR1 ENHRY, CDR2 SYGVKD. This CDR3 is 14 amino acids long.

The rearrangement links TRBV30 to TRBJ1-3; the D is unclear. Germline assignment: CDR1 GTSNPN and CDR2 SVGIG (reference sequence). This CDR3 spans 14 amino acids. Between the trimmed V and J ends, which lost 0 bases and 1 base, there was a span of 7 bases. Here the CDR3 DNA reads TGTGCCTGGAGTGTAGCCAGGTCTGGAAACACCATATATTTT. It codes for CAWSVARSGNTIYF.

Here the CDR3 reads CASSLGTGNYGYTF. CDR3 coding DNA: TGTGCCAGCAGCTTAGGAACGGGAAACTATGGCTACACCTTC. V usage is TRBV7-9 and J usage is TRBJ1-2; D is ambiguous. Germline V lookup: CDR1 SEHNR, CDR2 FQNEAQ (reference sequence). V was trimmed by 1 base and J by 2 bases, leaving 8 bases between them. CDR3 size: 14 residues.

A few counts support this clone. V and J are TRBV2 and TRBJ1-2; maybe TRBD1 (5 bases). The CDR3 sequence is 13 residues long. Between the trimmed V and J ends, which lost 8 bases and 6 bases, there was a span of 16 bases. CDR1 SNHLY and CDR2 FYNNEI come from the germline V gene. The CDR3 is CASAGGRENGYTF. In DNA form, the CDR3 reads TGTGCCAGCGCCGGGGGTCGGGAGAATGGCTACACCTTC.

Notes on this clone: Possible read error: a much larger clone is one base away. The gene calls are TRBV3-1 (or the pseudogene TRBV3-2) and TRBJ1-1, with no clear D. The V gene lost 1 base and the J gene lost 3 bases, with 3 bases spanning the gap. This CDR3 contains 12 residues. The V gene's germline CDR1 is LGHDT and CDR2 YNNKEL (reference sequence). This chain's CDR3 is CASSQVDTEAFF. DNA for the CDR3: TGTGCCAGCAGCCAAGTTGACACTGAAGCTTTCTTT.

In this sample, this clone turned up once. The V call is TRBV9, the J call TRBJ2-7; weak D call: TRBD1 (6 bases). The germline CDR1 and CDR2 sequences are SGDLS and YYNGEE. Trimming took off 4 bases at V and 0 bases at J, with 11 bases between the two ends. This CDR3 is 14 amino acids long. The CDR3 protein is CASSYRDTSYEQYF. In nucleotides, the CDR3 is TGTGCCAGCAGCTACCGGGACACCTCCTACGAGCAGTACTTC.

This clone was seen a few times. The chain joins TRBV6-4 to TRBJ1-6; 7 bases are shared with TRBD1. Per the germline V gene, CDR1 is MRHNA and CDR2 is SNTAGT. The V segment lost 4 bases and the J segment 7 bases; nucleotides outside the gene matches: 7. This CDR3 comprises 15 residues. This CDR3 is CASSVTGTDNSPLHF. The CDR3 bases are TGTGCCAGCAGTGTCACCGGGACAGACAATTCACCCCTCCACTTT.

The rearrangement links TRBV9 to TRBJ1-2; D uncertain. CDR1 SGDLS and CDR2 YYNGEE come from the germline V gene. V was clipped by 2 bases and J by 4 bases, with 6 bases between them. The CDR3 spans 12 residues. The CDR3 DNA reads TGTGCCAGCAGCGTTTCAGCCTATGGCTACACCTTC. This encodes CASSVSAYGYTF.

The chain joins TRBV5-6 to TRBJ1-3; 7 nucleotides align to TRBD1. Losses at the gene ends were 4 bases for V and 3 bases for J; bases not matched to a gene: 4. This CDR3 comprises 14 residues. Per the germline V gene, CDR1 is SGHDT and CDR2 is YYEEEE. The CDR3 DNA reads as TGTGCCAGCAGCCCGGGACAGATTGGAAACACCATATATTTT. It is translated as CASSPGQIGNTIYF.

The V call is TRBV11-2, the J call TRBJ1-2; D is unclear. CDR3 length: 11 amino acids. Germline-derived CDR1 and CDR2 are SGHAT and FQNNGV. V lost 8 bases, J lost 6 bases, and 10 bases lay in between. CDR3 in DNA: TGTGCCAGCGGGCGCGGGGATGGCTACACCTTC. Translating gives CASGRGDGYTF.

In DNA, the CDR3 is TGTGCCAGCAGTTTAGGGACCAGCGCCTACGAGCAGTACTTC. Its translation is CASSLGTSAYEQYF. The chain uses TRBV6-5 and TRBJ2-7; tentatively, D is TRBD1 or TRBD2 (5 bases each). The CDR3 sequence is 14 residues long. Between the trimmed V and J ends, which lost 4 bases and 2 bases, there was a span of 12 bases. Germline values: CDR1 MNHEY, CDR2 SVGAGI.

This clone appeared a few times. J is TRBJ2-3 and V is TRBV7-3; 8 positions agree with TRBD2. Germline CDR1 is SGHTA and CDR2 is FQGTGA. The CDR3 extends over 14 amino acids. Trimming cost V 2 bases and J 4 bases; bases outside gene matches: 2. CDR3 loop: CASSLAGGADTQYF. For the CDR3, the DNA is TGTGCCAGCAGCTTAGCGGGGGGCGCAGATACGCAGTATTTT.

The chain uses TRBV30 and TRBJ1-5; no definite D call. Germline V gene sequence: CDR1 GTSNPN, CDR2 SVGIG (reference sequence). Trimming shortened V by 2 bases and J by 2 bases, and 4 bases separated the two germline ends. This CDR3 has 12 amino acids. The CDR3 loop reads CAWSWGNQPQHF. The CDR3 DNA follows: TGTGCCTGGAGTTGGGGCAATCAGCCCCAGCATTTT. Together with reference TRBV30 and TRBJ1-5, the CDR3 gives the full variable domain: SQTIHQWPATLVQPVGSPLSLECTVEGTSNPNLYWYRQAAGRGLQLLFYSVGIGQISSEVPQNLSASRPQDRQFILSSKKLLLSDSGFYLCAWSWGNQPQHFGDGTRLSIL.

As DNA, the CDR3 is TGTGCCAGCAGTGATTCAGTATTACAGGGGGAAGTCGCGACTAATGAAAAACTGTTTTTT. Translated: CASSDSVLQGEVATNEKLFF. The chain is built from TRBV2 and TRBJ1-4, with 8 bases fitting TRBD1. The V gene end was trimmed by 3 bases and the J gene end by 2 bases; junction bases not matched to a gene: 17. Germline V lookup: CDR1 SNHLY, CDR2 FYNNEI. The CDR3 extends over 20 amino acids.

The chain couples TRBV18 to TRBJ2-7; D tentatively fits TRBD1 or TRBD2 (5 bases each). Germline lookup yields CDR1 KGHSH and CDR2 LQKENI. The CDR3 spans 14 residues. V gave up 2 bases and J gave up 0 bases, with 8 bases separating them. The CDR3 protein is CASSPGTSSYEQYF. The CDR3 bases are TGTGCCAGCTCACCAGGGACCAGCTCCTACGAGCAGTACTTC. The whole variable domain, remainder taken from reference TRBV18 and TRBJ2-7, is NAGVMQNPRHLVRRRGQEARLRCSPMKGHSHVYWYRQLPEEGLKFMVYLQKENIIDESGMPKERFSAEFPKEGPSILRIQQVVRGDSAAYFCASSPGTSSYEQYFGPGTRLTVT.

The CDR3 DNA reads TGTGCCAGCAGTAAGGGTGGCGGGACCCATTACTACAATGAGCAGTTCTTC. This translates into CASSKGGGTHYYNEQFF. This sequence joins TRBV14 and TRBJ2-1; D may be TRBD2 (6 bases). Looked up from germline, CDR1 is SGHDN and CDR2 is FVKESK. The CDR3 totals 17 residues. Trimming removed 6 bases at V and 3 bases at J, with 21 bases between.